The 21 T cell receptor beta chains in this list originate from one sample, sequenced in a study of beta chain features in type 1 diabetes. Reverse transcription of all isolated RNA meant that expressed TCRB transcripts were sequenced. TCRdb's table, derived via immunoSEQ multiplex PCR, lists solely in-frame clones and lacks some. The sample consists of 300,000 to 400,000 clones, roughly 13% of them appearing once. The sequenced material came from naive CD4+ T cells from blood. The receptor source for this set is a man aged 18 to 35 in good health.

The chain is built from TRBV7-3 and TRBJ2-5; D is possibly TRBD1 (6 bases). Germline V gene lookup returns CDR1 SGHTA and CDR2 FQGTGA. V dropped 5 bases and J dropped 6 bases, with 16 bases sitting between them. The CDR3 has 14 amino acids. Written as DNA, the CDR3 is TGTGCCAGCAGCCTGACAGGCTACGGACAGACCCAGTACTTC. This sequence encodes CASSLTGYGQTQYF.

The rearrangement links TRBV7-6 to TRBJ1-6, with 7 bases identical to TRBD1. V shed 2 bases, J shed 1 base, and the junction held 5 bases outside the gene matches. Per the germline V gene, CDR1 is SGHVS and CDR2 is FNYEAQ. The CDR3 is 17 amino acids. In nucleotides, the CDR3 is TGTGCCAGCAGCTTAACAGGGGAGAGTTCCTATAATTCACCCCTCCACTTT. This gives the protein CASSLTGESSYNSPLHF.

This clone came up a few times. The chain carries TRBV7-9 and TRBJ2-5, with 13 bases identical to TRBD2. J was trimmed by 4 bases and V by 4 bases; bases with no gene match: 6. CDR3 length: 16 amino acids. Germline V gene data show CDR1 as SEHNR and CDR2 as FQNEAQ (reference sequence). CDR3 sequence (DNA): TGTGCCAGCAGCTCTCGACTAGCGGGGGGCTTAGAGACCCAGTACTTC. This translates into CASSSRLAGGLETQYF.

This chain joins TRBV7-2 and TRBJ2-5; the D gene is possibly TRBD2 (7 bases). V was pared by 2 bases and J by 13 bases, with 17 bases between. Germline loops: CDR1 SGHTA, CDR2 FQGNSA. This CDR3 is 13 amino acids long. The CDR3 spells CASSLLGGLGGYF. CDR3 nucleotides: TGTGCCAGCAGCTTACTGGGGGGGCTCGGGGGGTACTTC.

CDR3 coding DNA: TGTGCCTGGGTTAACCGGGACTACAGTAATGAGCAGTTCTTC. It translates to CAWVNRDYSNEQFF. The chain uses TRBV30 and TRBJ2-1, with 7 bases matching TRBD2. In germline, CDR1 is GTSNPN, CDR2 SVGIG (reference sequence). Losses at the gene ends were 5 bases for V and 7 bases for J; bases not matched to a gene: 11. The CDR3 length is 14 residues.

This rearrangement joins TRBV18 to TRBJ2-5, with 8 bases matching TRBD1. The trim removed 2 bases at V and 5 bases at J, leaving 19 bases unmatched. The CDR3 totals 19 residues. Germline V gene sequence: CDR1 KGHSH, CDR2 LQKENI. For the CDR3, the DNA is TGTGCCAGCTCACCAAGTTTAGGAGCAGGGGGCGTCGGATTTGAGACCCAGTACTTC. As protein: CASSPSLGAGGVGFETQYF.

This chain links TRBV7-9 with TRBJ1-4; D not certain. Trimming took off 5 bases at V and 8 bases at J, with 18 bases between the two ends. Germline-derived CDR1 and CDR2 are SEHNR and FQNEAQ (reference sequence). The CDR3 has 15 residues. CDR3 protein: CASSPRFPGVEKLFF. CDR3 in DNA: TGTGCCAGCAGCCCACGTTTCCCGGGAGTCGAAAAACTGTTTTTT.

The V call is TRBV2, the J call TRBJ1-1; possible D gene TRBD1, 6 bases. V lost 8 bases, J lost 0 bases, and 13 bases lay in between. This CDR3 is 14 amino acids long. Germline loops: CDR1 SNHLY, CDR2 FYNNEI. The CDR3 bases are TGTGCCAGCCACGCCGGGGGGCTGAACACTGAAGCTTTCTTT. As protein: CASHAGGLNTEAFF.

This clone has a handful of counts. The rearrangement joins TRBV19 to TRBJ1-1; no clear D. The CDR3 runs to 13 residues. Per the germline V gene, CDR1 is LNHDA and CDR2 is SQIVND (reference sequence). The V end lost 6 bases, the J end lost 3 bases, and 11 bases lay between the germline ends. CDR3 DNA: TGTGCCAGTAGGACGACTAAGGACACTGAAGCTTTCTTT. Its translation: CASRTTKDTEAFF.

This chain links TRBV7-3 with TRBJ2-1; 8 nucleotides agree with TRBD2. With V trimmed by 2 bases and J by 4 bases, 16 bases remained unmatched. This CDR3 is 19 amino acids long. Germline V gene sequence: CDR1 SGHTA, CDR2 FQGTGA. DNA for the CDR3: TGTGCCAGCAGCTTATACTTCCTAGCGGGCACAGGACTATACAATGAGCAGTTCTTC. This sequence encodes CASSLYFLAGTGLYNEQFF.

This clone was found a few times. V and J are TRBV28 and TRBJ1-2; D remains unclear. CDR1 and CDR2 (germline): MDHEN, SYDVKM. V gave up 5 bases and J gave up 4 bases, with 20 bases separating them. The CDR3 contains 16 residues. The CDR3 nucleotides read TGTGCCAGCAGTCCTCCTTTCAGGCCGGCTGGCTATGGCTACACCTTC. Encoded protein: CASSPPFRPAGYGYTF.

This clone showed up just a few times. V usage is TRBV10-3 and J usage is TRBJ2-1; 11 bases agree with TRBD2. The CDR3 runs to 18 residues. Germline-derived CDR1 and CDR2 are ENHRY and SYGVKD. J lost 0 bases, V lost 4 bases, and 8 bases had no gene match. CDR3 in amino acids: CAISVGSGREGSYNEQFF. The CDR3 DNA reads as TGTGCCATCAGTGTGGGTAGCGGGAGGGAGGGCTCCTACAATGAGCAGTTCTTC.

The sample holds a few counts of this clone. The V gene is TRBV4-2, the J gene TRBJ1-5, with 8 bases matching TRBD1. Germline-derived CDR1 and CDR2 are LGHNA and YNFKEQ. The CDR3 is made up of 15 amino acids. V trimming: 0 bases; J trimming: 9 bases; junction bases outside the gene matches: 7. CDR3 DNA sequence: TGTGCCAGCAGCCAAGAGGACAGGGTATATTCGCCCCAGCATTTT. Translated, it gives CASSQEDRVYSPQHF.

V gene TRBV9 combines with J gene TRBJ2-5; 8 nucleotides match TRBD2. The trim removed 3 bases at V and 1 base at J, leaving 5 bases unmatched. The germline V gene encodes CDR1 SGDLS and CDR2 YYNGEE. The CDR3 has 15 residues. CDR3 amino acids: CASSAFGGGQETQYF. DNA of the CDR3: TGTGCCAGCAGCGCCTTCGGGGGGGGCCAAGAGACCCAGTACTTC.

This sequence joins TRBV4-3 and TRBJ2-3; D is undetermined. This CDR3 comprises 16 residues. V was shortened by 0 bases and J by 2 bases, with 12 bases between the two germline ends. The germline CDR1 and CDR2 sequences are LGHNA and YSLEER. The CDR3 is CASSQDTSVSTDTQYF. The CDR3 region has the DNA TGCGCCAGCAGCCAAGATACGAGCGTCTCCACAGATACGCAGTATTTT.

This clone was counted between two and nine times. This sequence joins TRBV7-2 and TRBJ1-1; no clear D. The CDR3 has 14 amino acids. The germline V gene has CDR1 SGHTA and CDR2 FQGNSA. Trimming took off 1 base at V and 0 bases at J, with 6 bases between the two ends. CDR3 in DNA: TGTGCCAGCAGCTTAGATTATATGAACACTGAAGCTTTCTTT. Protein: CASSLDYMNTEAFF. Full variable domain (remainder filled in from reference TRBV7-2 and TRBJ1-1): GAGVSQSPSNKVTEKGKDVELRCDPISGHTALYWYRQSLGQGLEFLIYFQGNSAPDKSGLPSDRFSAERTGGSVSTLTIQRTQQEDSAVYLCASSLDYMNTEAFFGQGTRLTVV.

This clone was detected only a few times. The chain couples TRBV7-3 to TRBJ2-2; tentative D call: TRBD1 (6 bases). CDR1 SGHTA and CDR2 FQGTGA come from the germline V gene. The CDR3 sequence is 15 residues long. V dropped 5 bases and J dropped 1 base, with 11 bases sitting between them. The chain's CDR3 is CASSPQGQNTGELFF. CDR3 nucleotide sequence: TGTGCCAGCAGCCCCCAGGGACAGAACACCGGGGAGCTGTTTTTT.

This clone was found a few times. The chain joins TRBV5-1 to TRBJ2-2; 9 bases align to TRBD1. Trimming removed 0 bases from V and 1 base from J; junction bases left unmatched: 4. CDR1 SGHRS and CDR2 YFSETQ come from the germline V gene. The CDR3 contains 17 residues. CDR3 region: CASSLAVGQGNTGELFF. The CDR3 DNA sequence: TGCGCCAGCAGCTTGGCCGTGGGACAGGGGAACACCGGGGAGCTGTTTTTT.

This clone was seen a few times. V usage is TRBV14 and J usage is TRBJ2-1; 9 bases are shared with TRBD2. This CDR3 spans 16 amino acids. V dropped 2 bases and J dropped 3; count of bases not matched to a gene: 5. Germline CDR1 SGHDN, CDR2 FVKESK. This CDR3 reads CASSQLAGRLYNEQFF. CDR3 in DNA: TGTGCCAGCAGCCAACTAGCGGGACGACTCTACAATGAGCAGTTCTTC.

This chain connects TRBV6-4 to TRBJ1-6, with a possible D match to TRBD1 (5 bases). Trimming took off 6 bases at V and 11 bases at J, with 17 bases between the two ends. This CDR3 has 14 residues. The V gene's germline CDR1 is MRHNA and CDR2 SNTAGT. The DNA for the CDR3 is TGTGCCAGCAGCTCAGACGGGACGGGGGCACCCCTCCACTTT. It specifies CASSSDGTGAPLHF.

This clone showed up just a few times. V usage is TRBV4-2 and J usage is TRBJ2-3; D is uncertain. The CDR3 is 15 residues long. The germline V gene encodes CDR1 LGHNA and CDR2 YNFKEQ. The V gene lost 1 base and the J gene lost 0 bases, with 8 bases spanning the gap. The CDR3: CASSQAARSTDTQYF. CDR3 nucleotide sequence: TGTGCCAGCAGCCAAGCGGCGCGGAGCACAGATACGCAGTATTTT.